This TCR beta chain was sequenced for a study of blood T cell repertoires in COVID-19. Study at large: PBMCs, B-cell-depleted T cells, or T cells provided the cDNA or gDNA that made up the material.

Enrolment of Seattle patients took place during active infection, and they were followed longitudinally. Produced via immunoSEQ multiplex PCR; TCRdb's table is partial and in-frame only. The profile shows 300,000 to 400,000 clones, around 90% of them singletons. The sequenced material came from peripheral blood. The origin of this receptor is a young woman with COVID-19, enrolled during active disease.

Here the CDR3 reads CASSQLTGSQPQHF. The CDR3 coding sequence is TGTGCCAGCAGCCAACTAACAGGGAGCCAGCCCCAGCATTTT. The rearrangement joins TRBV3-1 (or the pseudogene TRBV3-2) to TRBJ1-5; possible D gene TRBD1, 6 bases. Germline lookup yields CDR1 LGHDT and CDR2 YNNKEL (reference sequence). Trimming stripped 2 bases from V and 7 bases from J, with 12 bases between. The CDR3 is 14 residues long.